The sequence of this TCR beta chain was determined in a study of blood T cell repertoires in COVID-19. About the study: The study drew acute and convalescent COVID-19 samples from the United States, Italy and Spain.

The V gene end was trimmed by 4 bases and the J gene end by 5 bases; junction bases not matched to a gene: 11. The germline V gene encodes CDR1 KGHSH and CDR2 LQKENI. CDR3 size: 16 residues. Study processing details: Using reference gene primer amplification, nucleated cell counts were estimated. Clones were sequenced by immunoSEQ multiplex PCR, and TCRdb holds only the in-frame ones, with some missing. That table furnishes V, J and clone size, whereas the DNA furnished D and trimming. The sample records roughly 150,000 clones, around 82% being singletons. The clonotype comes from an elderly woman with acute or convalescent COVID-19. Input material: peripheral blood. This chain joins TRBV18 and TRBJ2-7; 10 bases fit TRBD1. The DNA for the CDR3 is TGTGCCAGCTCACTATCTCCCGGGACAGGGGCCAACGAGCAGTACTTC. Translated, it gives CASSLSPGTGANEQYF.